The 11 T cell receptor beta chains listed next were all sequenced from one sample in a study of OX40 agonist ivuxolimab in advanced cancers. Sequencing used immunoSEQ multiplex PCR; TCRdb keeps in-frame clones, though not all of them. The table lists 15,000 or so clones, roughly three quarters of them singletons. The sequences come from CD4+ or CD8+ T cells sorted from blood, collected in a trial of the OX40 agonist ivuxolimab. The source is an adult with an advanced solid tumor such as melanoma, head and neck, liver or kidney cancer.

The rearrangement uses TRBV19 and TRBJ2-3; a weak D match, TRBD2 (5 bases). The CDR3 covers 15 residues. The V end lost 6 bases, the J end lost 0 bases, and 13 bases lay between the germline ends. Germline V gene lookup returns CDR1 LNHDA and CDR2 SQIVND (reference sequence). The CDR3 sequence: CASSGLAASTDTQYF. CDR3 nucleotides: TGTGCCAGTAGCGGGCTAGCTGCTAGCACAGATACGCAGTATTTT. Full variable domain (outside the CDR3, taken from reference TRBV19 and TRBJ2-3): DGGITQSPKYLFRKEGQNVTLSCEQNLNHDAMYWYRQDPGQGLRLIYYSQIVNDFQKGDIAEGYSVSREKKESFPLTVTSAQKNPTAFYLCASSGLAASTDTQYFGPGTRLTVL.

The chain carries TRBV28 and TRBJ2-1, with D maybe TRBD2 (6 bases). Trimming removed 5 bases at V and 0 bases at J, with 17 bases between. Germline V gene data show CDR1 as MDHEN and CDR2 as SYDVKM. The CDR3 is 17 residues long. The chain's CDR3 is CASSRSGTGSSYNEQFF. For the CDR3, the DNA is TGTGCCAGCAGTCGGTCCGGGACTGGGAGCTCCTACAATGAGCAGTTCTTC.

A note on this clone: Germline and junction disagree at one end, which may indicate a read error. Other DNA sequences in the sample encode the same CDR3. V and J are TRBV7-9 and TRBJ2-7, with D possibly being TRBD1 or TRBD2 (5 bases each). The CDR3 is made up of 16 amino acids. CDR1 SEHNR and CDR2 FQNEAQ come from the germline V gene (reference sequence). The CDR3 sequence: CASSPPRGQRSYEQYF. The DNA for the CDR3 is TGTGCCAGCAGCCCACCCCGGGGCCAACGCTCCTATGAGCAGTACTTC.

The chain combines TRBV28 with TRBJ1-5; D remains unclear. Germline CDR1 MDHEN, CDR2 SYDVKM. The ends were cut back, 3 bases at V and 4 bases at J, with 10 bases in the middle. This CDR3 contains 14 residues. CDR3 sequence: CASSFWQSNQPQHF. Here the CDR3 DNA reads TGTGCCAGCAGTTTCTGGCAATCGAATCAGCCCCAGCATTTT.

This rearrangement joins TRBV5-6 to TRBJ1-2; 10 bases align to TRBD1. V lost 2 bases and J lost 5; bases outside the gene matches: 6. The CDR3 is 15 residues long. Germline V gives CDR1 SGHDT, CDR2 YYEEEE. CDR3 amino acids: CASSLSGTGVYGYTF. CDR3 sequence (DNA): TGTGCCAGCAGCTTATCCGGGACAGGGGTTTATGGCTACACCTTC.

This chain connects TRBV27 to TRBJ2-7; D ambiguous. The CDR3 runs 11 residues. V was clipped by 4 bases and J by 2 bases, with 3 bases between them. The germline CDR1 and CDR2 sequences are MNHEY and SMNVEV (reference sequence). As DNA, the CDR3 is TGTGCCAGCAGTTCTACCTACGAGCAGTACTTC. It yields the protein CASSSTYEQYF.

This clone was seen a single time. CDR3 DNA sequence: TGTGCCAGCTCACCGACGGGGGAAGAGACCCAGTACTTC. Its protein product is CASSPTGEETQYF. The rearrangement uses TRBV18 and TRBJ2-5, with D possibly being TRBD2 (6 bases). The CDR3 sequence is 13 residues long. V lost 3 bases and J 3 bases, leaving 8 bases between the germline ends. Germline V gene sequence: CDR1 KGHSH, CDR2 LQKENI.

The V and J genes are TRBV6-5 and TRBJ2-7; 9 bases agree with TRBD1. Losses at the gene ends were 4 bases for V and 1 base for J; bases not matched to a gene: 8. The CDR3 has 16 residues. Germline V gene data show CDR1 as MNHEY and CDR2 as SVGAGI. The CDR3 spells CASSFSGTGRSYEQYF. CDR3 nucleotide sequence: TGTGCCAGCAGTTTTAGTGGGACAGGGAGGTCCTACGAGCAGTACTTC.

The CDR3 sequence is CASSYGSGANTEAFF. CDR3 DNA: TGTGCCAGCAGTTACGGTTCGGGAGCGAACACTGAAGCTTTCTTT. The rearrangement joins TRBV6-5 to TRBJ1-1, with D unclear. The CDR3 totals 15 residues. CDR1 is MNHEY, CDR2 SVGAGI, per germline. V was cut by 2 bases and J by 1 base, with 11 bases left in between.

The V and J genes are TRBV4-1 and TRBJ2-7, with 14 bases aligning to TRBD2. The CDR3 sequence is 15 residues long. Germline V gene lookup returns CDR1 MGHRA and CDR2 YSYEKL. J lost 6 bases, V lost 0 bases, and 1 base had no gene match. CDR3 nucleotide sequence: TGCGCCAGCAGCCAAGAGGGACTAGCGGGAGTCGAGCAGTACTTC. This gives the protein CASSQEGLAGVEQYF.

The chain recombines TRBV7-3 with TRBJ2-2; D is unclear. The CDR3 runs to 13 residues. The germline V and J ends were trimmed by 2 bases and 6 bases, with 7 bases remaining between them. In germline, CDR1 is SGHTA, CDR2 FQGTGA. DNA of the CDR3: TGTGCCAGCAGCTTATTAAGCCCCGGGGAGCTGTTTTTT. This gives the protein CASSLLSPGELFF.